A selection of T cell receptor beta chains follows, all from one sample in a study of cytomegalovirus exposure and HLA in healthy donors. Here immunoSEQ multiplex PCR was the method, and the copy in TCRdb shows in-frame clones only, minus some. The sample records approximately 150,000 clones, approximately 73% being singletons. Input material: PBMCs. These receptors all come from a young woman in good health and CMV-seronegative. CDR3s include the opening cysteine and the closing phenylalanine or tryptophan. The D gene is left open where the match is weak. Size is stated for part of the rows, as once, few or many counts, or as a class when the clone is expanded.

TRBJ1-1,.,.,TRBV19,CASSIGPREDTEAFF,TGTGCCAGTAGTATAGGGCCCAGGGAAGACACTGAAGCTTTCTTT
TRBJ1-4,.,.,TRBV6-5,CASTPAVGTNEKLFF,TGTGCCAGCACCCCGGCGGTTGGTACTAATGAAAAACTGTTTTTT
TRBJ2-1,.,TRBD2,TRBV4-3,CASSQAITSGSDEQFF,TGCGCCAGCAGCCAAGCAATTACTAGCGGGAGCGATGAGCAGTTCTTC
TRBJ2-1,.,.,TRBV7-2,CASSLRGPSLNEQFF,TGTGCCAGCAGCTTAAGGGGCCCGTCGCTCAATGAGCAGTTCTTC
TRBJ1-1,.,.,TRBV7-9,CSSSLEAFF,TGTTCCAGCAGTCTTGAAGCTTTCTTT
TRBJ2-1,.,.,TRBV5-5,CASSYTGNEQFF,TGTGCCAGCAGTTACACAGGGAATGAGCAGTTCTTC
TRBJ2-2,.,.,TRBV7-2,CASSFWQITGELFF,TGTGCCAGCAGCTTTTGGCAGATCACCGGGGAGCTGTTTTTT
TRBJ1-1,.,.,TRBV27,CASSSTANTEAFF,TGTGCCAGCAGTTCAACAGCAAACACTGAAGCTTTCTTT
TRBJ1-2,once,TRBD1,TRBV6-1,CASILTGLDYGYTF,TGTGCCAGCATTTTGACAGGGCTGGACTATGGCTACACCTTC
TRBJ1-2,.,TRBD1,TRBV12-5,CASGFGDRGYGYTF,TGTGCTAGTGGTTTTGGGGACAGGGGCTATGGCTACACCTTC
TRBJ2-1,.,TRBD2,TRBV4-3,CASSQDREAGGPREQFF,TGCGCCAGCAGCCAAGATCGGGAAGCGGGGGGCCCCCGGGAGCAGTTCTTC
TRBJ2-7,.,.,TRBV19,CASSIGPIYEQYF,TGTGCCAGTAGTATAGGCCCTATCTACGAGCAGTACTTC
TRBJ2-5,.,TRBD1,TRBV7-9,CSSSSRDRGFGETQYF,TGTTCCAGCAGCTCCCGGGACAGGGGATTTGGAGAGACCCAGTACTTC
TRBJ2-7,.,TRBD1,TRBV7-8,CASSLRDSPSYEQHF,TGTGCCAGCAGCTTGAGGGACAGCCCCTCCTACGAGCAGCACTTC
TRBJ2-1,.,TRBD2,TRBV7-2,CASSPGGAGQFF,TGTGCCAGCAGCCCGGGAGGGGCAGGGCAGTTCTTC
TRBJ1-1,.,.,TRBV19,CASSRSLGDTEAFF,TGTGCCAGTAGTAGAAGTCTAGGGGACACTGAAGCTTTCTTT
TRBJ2-2,.,TRBD2,TRBV7-3,CASSSSGTITGELFF,TGTGCCAGCAGCTCATCCGGGACTATCACCGGGGAGCTGTTTTTT
TRBJ2-1,.,TRBD1,TRBV6-5,CASSYSRGREQFF,TGTGCCAGCAGTTACTCGAGGGGGCGTGAGCAGTTCTTC
TRBJ2-3,.,TRBD1,TRBV4-3,CASSQRWGQGTDTQYF,TGCGCCAGCAGCCAGAGATGGGGACAGGGAACAGATACGCAGTATTTT
TRBJ2-1,once,TRBD1,TRBV28,CASSLAVRTGNEQFF,TGTGCCAGCAGTTTGGCAGTCCGGACAGGGAATGAGCAGTTCTTC
TRBJ1-5,.,TRBD1,TRBV28,CASSPRRGRNQPQHF,TGTGCCAGCAGTCCACGCAGGGGGCGAAATCAGCCCCAGCATTTT
TRBJ2-3,few,.,TRBV4-2,CATADYLGDTQYF,TGTGCCACCGCCGACTATCTTGGGGATACGCAGTATTTT
TRBJ1-6,.,TRBD1,TRBV7-8,CASSPMGQRSSPLHF,TGTGCCAGCAGCCCGATGGGACAGCGTAGTTCACCCCTCCACTTT
TRBJ1-2,.,.,TRBV7-8,CASSHTTKLYGYTF,TGTGCCAGCAGCCACACGACAAAGCTCTATGGCTACACCTTC